This T cell receptor (beta chain) emerged from a study of CD8 T cells in Susac syndrome. Germline V CDR1 and CDR2: LGHDT, YNNKEL (reference sequence). Trimming removed 0 bases at V and 4 bases at J, with 10 bases between. The CDR3 is made up of 15 amino acids. Broader study findings: Only a relatively small number of individuals were included in the TCR sequencing and HLA analysis.

Concerning this clonotype: Its cognate antigen is unknown.

RNA was extracted with the RNeasy kit, and a quantity of roughly 0.45 to 1 ug was reverse transcribed using random hexamers. It was immunoSEQ multiplex PCR that amplified TCR beta CDR3 across 54 Vbeta and 13 Jbeta. TCRdb used MiXCR to reprocess the immunoSEQ multiplex PCR reads, holding one entry per CDR3 protein. The table shows 160,000 or so distinct CDR3 sequences, with around 90% occurring only once. Sequencing of TCR beta was performed on blood CD8+ and CD4+ T cells. The V call is TRBV3-1, the J call TRBJ1-5; D gene unclear. The TCR was taken from a human donor in good health. Sequencing used CD4+ T cells from PBMCs. The CDR3 DNA reads TGTGCCAGCAGCCAAGAATCCGGGTTGAATCAGCCCCAGCATTTT. As protein: CASSQESGLNQPQHF.